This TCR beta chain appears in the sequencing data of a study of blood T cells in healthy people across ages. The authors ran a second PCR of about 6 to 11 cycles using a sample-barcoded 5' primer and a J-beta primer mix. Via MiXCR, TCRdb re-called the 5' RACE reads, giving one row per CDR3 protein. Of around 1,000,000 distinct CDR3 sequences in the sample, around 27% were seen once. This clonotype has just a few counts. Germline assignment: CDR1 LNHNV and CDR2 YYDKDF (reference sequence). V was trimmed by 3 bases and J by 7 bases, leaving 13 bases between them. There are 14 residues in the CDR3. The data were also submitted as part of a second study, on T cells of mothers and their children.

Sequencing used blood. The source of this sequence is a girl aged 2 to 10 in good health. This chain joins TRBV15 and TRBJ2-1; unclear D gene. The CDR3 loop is CATSRNTVLNEQFF. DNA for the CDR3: TGTGCCACCAGCAGGAATACGGTGTTGAATGAGCAGTTCTTC.